What follows describes a single T cell receptor (beta chain). The antigen is unknown. A second about 6 to 12 cycle PCR used barcoded and J-beta primers. TCRdb re-analysed the 5' RACE reads in MiXCR, keeping a single row per CDR3 protein. This table has about 800,000 distinct CDR3 sequences, 25% appearing once. Germline V gives CDR1 MNHNS, CDR2 SASEGT. V was cut by 4 bases and J by 4 bases, with 7 bases left in between. This CDR3 spans 12 amino acids. This specimen comes from a study of blood T cells in healthy people across ages. General study results and limits: Unsorted PBMC input precluded a conclusive naive versus antigen-experienced comparison.

These data were also filed under a second study, of T cells of mothers and their children. From that paper: A few mothers and their six children, all healthy Caucasians, donated.

The specimen sequenced was blood. This TCR derives from a boy younger than 18 in good health. The gene calls are TRBV6-1 and TRBJ1-2; D remains unclear. The CDR3 coding sequence is TGTGCCAGCAGTGGTCAGCTCTATGGCTACACCTTC. Its translation is CASSGQLYGYTF.